Following are 26 T cell receptor beta chains from one sample sequenced in a study of regulatory T cells in long-lasting Graves disease. Researchers made TCR beta libraries by using iRepertoire HTBI primers and running Arm-PCR on CDR3 regions. Using its own MiXCR run on the multiplex PCR reads, TCRdb lists one record per CDR3 protein. Of 450,000 to 650,000 distinct CDR3 sequences in the sample, about 15% were seen once. Regarding time point: newly diagnosed GD, antithyroid drugs for less than 3 months. PBMC-derived RNA was used for the TCR library. These data were also reused for a study on T cells in Graves' hyperthyroidism and ophthalmopathy.

The input for sequencing was peripheral blood mononuclear cells (PBMCs), taken at new diagnosis, from a patient treated with antithyroid drugs. The receptors come from a middle-aged woman with Graves disease.

There are a few counts of this clonotype. Here the CDR3 omits its conserved ending phenylalanine or tryptophan, so a read error is the likely source. This sequence joins TRBV20-1 and TRBJ2-1; 10 bases line up with TRBD2. The CDR3 loop spans 14 amino acids. Germline V gene data show CDR1 as DFQATT and CDR2 as SNEGSKA (reference sequence). The junction had 6 bases not matched to a gene; V was cut back by 1 base and J by 9 bases. The CDR3 region is CSARVSGGEPEQFL. The CDR3 DNA reads as TGCAGTGCTAGAGTCAGCGGGGGGGAACCTGAGCAGTTCCTC.

This clonotype showed up many times. The chain uses TRBV7-8 and TRBJ1-1; D is uncertain. Per the germline V gene, CDR1 is SGHVS and CDR2 is FQNEAQ. Trimming stripped 1 base from V and 0 bases from J, with 9 bases between. CDR3 length: 15 amino acids. The CDR3 region is CASSLVFPLNTEAFF. The CDR3 DNA follows: TGTGCCAGCAGCTTAGTATTTCCGTTGAACACTGAAGCTTTCTTT.

This clonotype has a single count. A much larger clone differs by one base, so this may be a read error. The chain combines TRBV10-3 with TRBJ2-3, with 8 bases matching TRBD2. The ends lost 10 bases at V and 4 bases at J; junction bases unmatched: 19. This CDR3 has 17 amino acids. The germline CDR1 and CDR2 sequences are ENHRY and SYGVKD. CDR3 DNA: TGTGCCAGCAGCTCCGACGGACTAGCCCCAAGCTCAGATACGCAGTATTTT. It is translated as CASSSDGLAPSSDTQYF.

The chain uses TRBV28 and TRBJ2-6; 8 nucleotides match TRBD1. The CDR3 has 17 residues. The germline V gene has CDR1 MDHEN and CDR2 SYDVKM. V gave up 6 bases and J gave up 0 bases; unmatched junction bases: 7. In DNA form, the CDR3 reads TGTGCCAGCAGAACAGGGGGTCGGGGCTCTGGGGCCAACGTCCTGACTTTC. Its translation is CASRTGGRGSGANVLTF.

J is TRBJ1-2 and V is TRBV4-2; D call uncertain. The CDR3 covers 16 residues. CDR1 is LGHNA and CDR2 is YNFKEQ in the germline V gene. The V end was cut by 0 bases, the J end by 2 bases, with 13 bases between. The DNA of the CDR3 is TGTGCCAGCAGCCAAGAGCGGGCGGTACCAAACTATGGCTACACCTTC. This translates into CASSQERAVPNYGYTF.

This rearrangement joins TRBV7-2 to TRBJ1-2; the match to TRBD1 covers 7 bases. Trimming took 5 bases from V and 7 from J; bases not matched to a gene: 13. CDR3 length: 15 residues. From germline, CDR1 is SGHTA and CDR2 FQGNSA. The CDR3 bases are TGTGCCAGCAGCGCAGGGGGGTCGTGGTCTGGTGGCTACACCTTC. This translates into CASSAGGSWSGGYTF.

This clonotype was counted ten times or more. The rearrangement links TRBV20-1 to TRBJ2-5, with D possibly being TRBD2 (6 bases). Germline-derived CDR1 and CDR2 are DFQATT and SNEGSKA (reference sequence). V lost 3 bases and J lost 2, with 13 bases in between. The CDR3 has 14 residues. The CDR3 nucleotides are TGCAGTGCTAGGGACCTCCGGGGGCAAGAGACCCAGTACTTC. Amino acid sequence: CSARDLRGQETQYF.

This clonotype was seen repeatedly, ten times or more. The J gene is TRBJ1-1, the V gene TRBV30; D not resolved. The V end lost 1 base, the J end lost 4 bases, and 7 bases lay between the germline ends. Germline CDR1 is GTSNPN and CDR2 is SVGIG (reference sequence). This CDR3 is 12 amino acids long. The CDR3 bases are TGTGCCTGGAGTGGGGGATCCACTGAAGCTTTCTTT. It translates to CAWSGGSTEAFF.

This clonotype has ten or more counts. This rearrangement joins TRBV12-3 or TRBV12-4 to TRBJ1-6, with 9 positions matching TRBD1. The CDR3 is made up of 14 amino acids. The V segment lost 3 bases and the J segment 9 bases; nucleotides outside the gene matches: 3. CDR3 in DNA: TGTGCCAGCAGTTTTGTGGACAGGGGTTCACCCCTCCACTTT. This codes for CASSFVDRGSPLHF.

The CDR3 here is CSVGVSHTGELFF. The CDR3 region has the DNA TGCAGCGTTGGAGTCTCCCACACCGGGGAGCTGTTTTTT. The chain recombines TRBV29-1 with TRBJ2-2, with unresolved D. V shed 4 bases and J shed 3 bases, with 9 bases lying between them. This CDR3 has 13 amino acids. CDR1 is SQVTM, CDR2 ANQGSEA, per germline.

The chain couples TRBV20-1 to TRBJ2-7, with TRBD1 identical over 9 bases. The CDR3 has 12 residues. Per the germline V gene, CDR1 is DFQATT and CDR2 is SNEGSKA (reference sequence). CDR3 sequence: CGGTGSSYEQYF. CDR3 coding DNA: TGCGGTGGGACAGGGAGCTCCTACGAGCAGTACTTC.

This clonotype was found many times. This chain connects TRBV7-9 to TRBJ2-3; 11 bases match TRBD1. The CDR3 covers 14 residues. J gave up 4 bases and V 5 bases, and 2 bases lay outside the gene matches. From germline, CDR1 is SEHNR and CDR2 FQNEAQ (reference sequence). CDR3 region: CASSPGQGADTQYF. The CDR3 DNA sequence: TGTGCCAGCAGCCCGGGACAGGGGGCAGATACGCAGTATTTT.

This clonotype showed up just a few times. The gene calls are TRBV6-5 and TRBJ2-2; the match to TRBD2 covers 9 bases. The germline V gene has CDR1 MNHEY and CDR2 SVGAGI. The CDR3 extends over 17 amino acids. Losses at the gene ends were 2 bases for V and 6 bases for J; bases not matched to a gene: 10. Here the CDR3 DNA reads TGTGCCAGCAGTTACATGCGGGGGGGCTTTAGAGCCGGGGAGCTGTTTTTT. Its translation is CASSYMRGGFRAGELFF.

This clonotype has at least ten counts. The rearrangement links TRBV12-3 or TRBV12-4 to TRBJ2-3; no firm D call. There are 14 residues in the CDR3. V lost 5 bases to trimming and J lost 3 bases, with 12 bases between them. In DNA form, the CDR3 reads TGTGCCAGCAGTCTCCCTGAACAGACAGATACGCAGTATTTT. It encodes CASSLPEQTDTQYF.

This clonotype was recorded many times. The CDR3 DNA follows: TGCGCCAGCAGCTTGGAACAGGGCCTCTCGAATGAAAAACTGTTTTTT. Its protein product is CASSLEQGLSNEKLFF. The J gene is TRBJ1-4, the V gene TRBV5-1; the D gene is possibly TRBD1 (6 bases). The germline V gene has CDR1 SGHRS and CDR2 YFSETQ. This CDR3 spans 16 amino acids. Trimming took 0 bases from V and 5 from J, leaving 14 bases between them.

The table lists this clonotype with a few counts. The V call is TRBV12-3 or TRBV12-4, the J call TRBJ1-2; D ambiguous. The V end was cut by 6 bases, the J end by 8 bases, with 13 bases between. The length of the CDR3 is 12 residues. CDR3 protein: CASRYNTGGYTF. CDR3 bases: TGTGCCAGCAGATACAACACGGGCGGCTACACCTTC.

This rearrangement joins TRBV12-3 or TRBV12-4 to TRBJ2-4, with D perhaps assigned TRBD1 or TRBD2 (7 bases each). V was trimmed by 5 bases and J by 9 bases, leaving 17 bases between them. The CDR3 extends over 14 amino acids. The CDR3, as DNA: TGTGCCAGCAGTCTCCGACTAGCAGGGGGCATTCAGTACTTC. As protein: CASSLRLAGGIQYF.

This clonotype has a count of ten or more. The rearrangement joins TRBV2 to TRBJ2-1; D unresolved. The germline V gene encodes CDR1 SNHLY and CDR2 FYNNEI. The germline V and J ends were trimmed by 0 bases and 4 bases, with 10 bases remaining between them. CDR3 length: 15 amino acids. The CDR3 nucleotides read TGTGCCAGCAGTGAAGCCCCTTTTGGATACAATGAGCAGTTCTTC. It encodes CASSEAPFGYNEQFF.

This clonotype turned up a few times. V usage is TRBV12-5 and J usage is TRBJ2-3; D uncertain. Germline V gives CDR1 LGHNT, CDR2 FRNRAP. The CDR3 is made up of 16 amino acids. V lost 0 bases, J lost 0 bases, and 10 bases lay in between. The DNA of the CDR3 is TGTGCTAGTGGTTTGGTAATAGCTCCTAGCACAGATACGCAGTATTTT. Protein product: CASGLVIAPSTDTQYF. The whole variable domain, remainder taken from reference TRBV12-5 and TRBJ2-3, is DARVTQTPRHKVTEMGQEVTMRCQPILGHNTVFWYRQTMMQGLELLAYFRNRAPLDDSGMPKDRFSAEMPDATLATLKIQPSEPRDSAVYFCASGLVIAPSTDTQYFGPGTRLTVL.

This clonotype was seen repeatedly, ten times or more. V is TRBV3-1 and J is TRBJ1-6, with D possibly matching TRBD1 (6 bases). CDR1 LGHDT and CDR2 YNNKEL come from the germline V gene (reference sequence). The CDR3 length is 13 residues. Between the trimmed V and J ends, which lost 0 bases and 14 bases, there was a span of 11 bases. The DNA of the CDR3 is TGTGCCAGCAGCCAAGAAGACAGGCGGGCCCTCCACTTT. Translated, it gives CASSQEDRRALHF.

This clonotype was seen many times. This chain joins TRBV6-5 and TRBJ1-1; the D gene is possibly TRBD1 (5 bases). The germline gives CDR1 MNHEY, CDR2 SVGAGI. The CDR3 spans 14 residues. Trimming removed 3 bases from V and 0 bases from J, with 8 bases in between. The DNA for the CDR3 is TGTGCCAGCAGTTATGGGACGGTGAACACTGAAGCTTTCTTT. This sequence encodes CASSYGTVNTEAFF.

This clonotype was seen many times. The chain joins TRBV12-5 to TRBJ1-2; a possible D gene is TRBD1 (5 bases). The germline gives CDR1 LGHNT, CDR2 FRNRAP. The CDR3 has 14 residues. V shed 6 bases and J shed 6 bases, with 17 bases lying between them. The CDR3 protein is CASGSVWGIDGYTF. CDR3 sequence (DNA): TGTGCTAGTGGGTCGGTTTGGGGGATAGATGGCTACACCTTC. Based on the CDR3 plus reference TRBV12-5 and TRBJ1-2, the full variable domain is DARVTQTPRHKVTEMGQEVTMRCQPILGHNTVFWYRQTMMQGLELLAYFRNRAPLDDSGMPKDRFSAEMPDATLATLKIQPSEPRDSAVYFCASGSVWGIDGYTFGSGTRLTVV.

The table lists this clonotype with many counts. The chain carries TRBV2 and TRBJ1-4, with a possible D match to TRBD1 (6 bases). Trimming took 8 bases from V and 4 from J, leaving 11 bases between them. Germline V gene lookup returns CDR1 SNHLY and CDR2 FYNNEI. This CDR3 spans 13 amino acids. Here the CDR3 reads CASYGTSNEKLFF. DNA of the CDR3: TGTGCCAGCTACGGGACAAGTAATGAAAAACTGTTTTTT.

The V call is TRBV6-1, the J call TRBJ1-1; the D is unclear. Trimming left V 2 bases short and J 7 bases short, with 8 bases between. The CDR3 is made up of 12 amino acids. Germline V gene data show CDR1 as MNHNS and CDR2 as SASEGT. The CDR3, as DNA: TGTGCCAGCAGTGAAACCTACGGTGAAGCTTTCTTT. Encoded protein: CASSETYGEAFF.

In the case of this clonotype: A single base separates this from a much larger clone, so it may be a read error. The rearrangement uses TRBV5-6 and TRBJ2-7; 9 nucleotides agree with TRBD1. Trimming at V came to 4 bases and at J to 7 bases, leaving 15 bases not matched to a gene. The CDR3 is made up of 16 amino acids. Germline V gene sequence: CDR1 SGHDT, CDR2 YYEEEE. CDR3: CASSLLPGQGYNEQYF. The DNA of the CDR3 is TGTGCCAGCAGCCTGCTGCCGGGACAGGGCTACAATGAGCAGTACTTC.

In DNA, the CDR3 is TGTGCCAGCAGTGGTGGACAGTACAATGAGCAGTTCTTC. It is translated as CASSGGQYNEQFF. J is TRBJ2-1 and V is TRBV6-2 or TRBV6-3, with D possibly being TRBD1 (6 bases). Germline V gives CDR1 MNHEY, CDR2 SVGEGT. The CDR3 sequence is 13 residues long. Trimming removed 5 bases at V and 4 bases at J, with 9 bases between.